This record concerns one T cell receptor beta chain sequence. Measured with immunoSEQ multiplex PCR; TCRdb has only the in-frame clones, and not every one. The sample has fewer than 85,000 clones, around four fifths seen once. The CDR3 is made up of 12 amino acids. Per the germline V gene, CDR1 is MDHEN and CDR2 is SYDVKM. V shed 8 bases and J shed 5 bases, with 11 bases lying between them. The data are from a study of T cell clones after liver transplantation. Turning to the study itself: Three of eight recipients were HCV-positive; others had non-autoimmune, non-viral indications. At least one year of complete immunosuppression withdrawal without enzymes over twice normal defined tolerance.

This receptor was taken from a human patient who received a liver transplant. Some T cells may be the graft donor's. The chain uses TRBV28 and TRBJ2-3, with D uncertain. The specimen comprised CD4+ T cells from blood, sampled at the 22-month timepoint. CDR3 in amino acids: CASRNGLDTQYF. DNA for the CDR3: TGTGCCAGCCGAAATGGGTTAGATACGCAGTATTTT.